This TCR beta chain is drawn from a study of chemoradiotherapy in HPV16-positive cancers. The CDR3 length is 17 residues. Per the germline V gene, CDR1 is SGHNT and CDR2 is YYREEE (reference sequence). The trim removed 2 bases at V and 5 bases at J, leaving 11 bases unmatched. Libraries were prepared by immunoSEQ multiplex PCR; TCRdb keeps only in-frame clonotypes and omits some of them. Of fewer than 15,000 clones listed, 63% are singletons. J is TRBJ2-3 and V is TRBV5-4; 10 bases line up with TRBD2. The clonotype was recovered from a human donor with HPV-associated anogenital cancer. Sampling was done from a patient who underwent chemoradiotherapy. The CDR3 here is CASSFRSASGGVDTQYF. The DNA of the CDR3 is TGTGCCAGCAGCTTTCGGTCGGCTAGCGGGGGTGTAGATACGCAGTATTTT.